This passage covers 32 T cell receptor beta chains from one sample sequenced in a study of cytomegalovirus exposure and HLA in healthy donors. The study ran its PCR with 60 Vbeta and 13 Jbeta primers. TCRdb's table, derived via immunoSEQ multiplex PCR, lists solely in-frame clones and lacks some. The profile covers over 110,000 clones, with roughly 80% appearing a single time and about 10% taken by the ten largest. The sample was PBMCs. The origin of the receptors is a woman aged 50 to 65 in good health and CMV-seropositive.

This chain links TRBV9 with TRBJ2-5; maybe TRBD1 (5 bases). The end of the DNA fits TRBJ2-7 better, so the J call may be wrong. Per the germline V gene, CDR1 is SGDLS and CDR2 is YYNGEE. This CDR3 contains 15 residues. The CDR3 DNA reads TGTGCCAGCAGCGTAGCTTCTGACAGAGCTTACGAGCAGTACTTC. Residues: CASSVASDRAYEQYF.

This chain joins TRBV28 and TRBJ1-5; D is perhaps TRBD1 (5 bases). The CDR3 spans 15 residues. Trimming removed 3 bases from V and 2 bases from J, with 11 bases in between. CDR1 is MDHEN, CDR2 SYDVKM, per germline. The CDR3 region is CASSFYTGGNQPQHF. The CDR3 nucleotides are TGTGCCAGCAGTTTTTATACGGGGGGCAATCAGCCCCAGCATTTT.

V gene TRBV7-8 combines with J gene TRBJ1-5; TRBD1 matches at 7 bases. CDR1 and CDR2 (germline): SGHVS, FQNEAQ. The CDR3 length is 16 residues. The V segment lost 5 bases and the J segment 5 bases; nucleotides outside the gene matches: 12. This chain's CDR3 is CASSLRPGTDYQPQHF. The CDR3 nucleotides are TGTGCCAGCAGCCTGCGCCCCGGGACAGACTATCAGCCCCAGCATTTT.

This clone was seen more than once but under ten times. V usage is TRBV6-5 and J usage is TRBJ1-5, with TRBD1 matching over 7 bases. The V and J ends lost 3 bases and 2 bases, in that order; junction bases with no gene match: 1. CDR3 length: 14 residues. The germline CDR1 and CDR2 sequences are MNHEY and SVGAGI. The DNA for the CDR3 is TGTGCCAGCAGTTATGGACAGGGCAATCAGCCCCAGCATTTT. Amino acids: CASSYGQGNQPQHF.

The chain joins TRBV7-2 to TRBJ1-1, with D perhaps matching TRBD1 (6 bases). In germline, CDR1 is SGHTA, CDR2 FQGNSA. CDR3 length: 14 amino acids. V lost 10 bases to trimming and J lost 0 bases, with 15 bases between them. In DNA form, the CDR3 reads TGTGCCAAAGGTTTCGGGGGGCTGAACACTGAAGCTTTCTTT. Amino acid sequence: CAKGFGGLNTEAFF.

The chain is built from TRBV19 and TRBJ1-2, with 8 bases aligning to TRBD1. With 5 bases clipped from V and 1 base from J, the junction kept 9 bases outside the gene matches. This CDR3 region has 16 residues. Germline V gives CDR1 LNHDA, CDR2 SQIVND (reference sequence). The CDR3: CASSVGQGIFNYGYTF. In DNA, the CDR3 is TGTGCCAGTAGTGTTGGACAGGGCATCTTTAACTATGGCTACACCTTC.

The V and J genes are TRBV9 and TRBJ1-4; D perhaps matches TRBD1 (6 bases). Trimming cost V 4 bases and J 7 bases, with 17 bases left between them. CDR1 SGDLS and CDR2 YYNGEE come from the germline V gene. This CDR3 has 15 residues. CDR3 region: CASSLTGLLGEKLFF. The CDR3 coding sequence is TGTGCCAGCAGCCTTACAGGGCTTTTGGGTGAAAAACTGTTTTTT.

V usage is TRBV18 and J usage is TRBJ2-3; maybe TRBD1 (5 bases). V dropped 4 bases and J dropped 1 base, with 9 bases sitting between them. The germline V gene encodes CDR1 KGHSH and CDR2 LQKENI. The CDR3 has 14 residues. For the CDR3, the DNA is TGTGCCAGCTCACTAGCCAGGGGCACAGATACGCAGTATTTT. Its protein is CASSLARGTDTQYF.

The J gene is TRBJ2-7, the V gene TRBV2; a weak D match, TRBD2 (6 bases). The CDR3 sequence is 14 residues long. CDR1 SNHLY and CDR2 FYNNEI come from the germline V gene. The germline V and J ends were trimmed by 8 bases and 2 bases, with 16 bases remaining between them. The CDR3 here is CASLWGVGTYEQYF. CDR3 in DNA: TGTGCCAGCCTCTGGGGGGTAGGGACCTACGAGCAGTACTTC.

The chain links TRBV5-1 to TRBJ2-3; TRBD1 is a possible D gene (5 bases). The CDR3 is 16 residues long. V dropped 0 bases and J dropped 3 bases, with 14 bases sitting between them. Germline V gives CDR1 SGHRS, CDR2 YFSETQ. For the CDR3, the DNA is TGCGCCAGCAGCTTGGTAGTAGGGGCGGCTACAGATACGCAGTATTTT. It translates to CASSLVVGAATDTQYF.

V and J are TRBV18 and TRBJ1-1; no clear D. V was pared by 0 bases and J by 3 bases, with 5 bases between. The CDR3 consists of 13 residues. The V gene's germline CDR1 is KGHSH and CDR2 LQKENI. The CDR3 coding sequence is TGTGCCAGCTCACCACCTAGTGACACTGAAGCTTTCTTT. It specifies CASSPPSDTEAFF.

CDR3 sequence: CASSGQVAGNTIYF. In DNA form, the CDR3 reads TGTGCCAGCAGCGGACAGGTCGCTGGAAACACCATATATTTT. The chain couples TRBV9 to TRBJ1-3; tentative D call: TRBD1 (6 bases). Trimming took 3 bases from V and 2 from J, leaving 9 bases between them. Germline CDR1 SGDLS, CDR2 YYNGEE. The CDR3 is 14 residues long. The variable domain in full, with the rest retrieved from reference TRBV9 and TRBJ1-3, is DSGVTQTPKHLITATGQRVTLRCSPRSGDLSVYWYQQSLDQGLQFLIQYYNGEERAKGNILERFSAQQFPDLHSELNLSSLELGDSALYFCASSGQVAGNTIYFGEGSWLTVV.

A note on this clone: The identical CDR3 is also encoded by other nucleotide sequences in the sample. The J gene is TRBJ1-2, the V gene TRBV18; maybe TRBD1 (5 bases). The CDR3 has 13 residues. Germline CDR1 reads KGHSH; CDR2 reads LQKENI. The V and J ends lost 3 bases and 6 bases respectively, with 11 bases between them. The CDR3 is CASSPGAGDGYTF. DNA of the CDR3: TGTGCCAGCTCACCTGGAGCGGGGGATGGCTACACCTTC. The whole variable domain, filled in from reference TRBV18 and TRBJ1-2, reads NAGVMQNPRHLVRRRGQEARLRCSPMKGHSHVYWYRQLPEEGLKFMVYLQKENIIDESGMPKERFSAEFPKEGPSILRIQQVVRGDSAAYFCASSPGAGDGYTFGSGTRLTVV.

This chain uses TRBV4-3 with TRBJ2-3; the match to TRBD2 covers 15 bases. The V gene end was trimmed by 1 base and the J gene end by 8 bases; junction bases not matched to a gene: 7. The CDR3 runs to 17 residues. Germline CDR1 reads LGHNA; CDR2 reads YSLEER. CDR3: CASSQGTSGGAGGTQYF. For the CDR3, the DNA is TGCGCCAGCAGCCAAGGGACTAGCGGGGGGGCGGGTGGTACGCAGTATTTT.

CDR3 sequence reads: CASSSPSRTGYGEQYF. The CDR3 bases are TGTGCCAGCAGCTCCCCCAGCAGGACAGGGTATGGTGAGCAGTACTTC. This chain joins TRBV5-6 and TRBJ2-7; 8 nucleotides align to TRBD1. Per the germline V gene, CDR1 is SGHDT and CDR2 is YYEEEE. V shed 3 bases and J 7 bases; nucleotides not matched to a gene: 15. CDR3 size: 16 residues. The variable domain in full, with the rest retrieved from reference TRBV5-6 and TRBJ2-7, is DAGVTQSPTHLIKTRGQQVTLRCSPKSGHDTVSWYQQALGQGPQFIFQYYEEEERQRGNFPDRFSGHQFPNYSSELNVNALLLGDSALYLCASSSPSRTGYGEQYFGPGTRLTVT.

The chain recombines TRBV7-2 with TRBJ2-1; a weak D match, TRBD1 (6 bases). This CDR3 has 15 residues. Germline V gene sequence: CDR1 SGHTA, CDR2 FQGNSA. With 4 bases removed from V and 0 bases from J, the gap between germline ends came to 10 bases. DNA for the CDR3: TGTGCCAGCAGCTCCGGACAGAGCTCCTACAATGAGCAGTTCTTC. The encoded protein is CASSSGQSSYNEQFF. Complete variable domain (other parts from reference TRBV7-2 and TRBJ2-1): GAGVSQSPSNKVTEKGKDVELRCDPISGHTALYWYRQSLGQGLEFLIYFQGNSAPDKSGLPSDRFSAERTGGSVSTLTIQRTQQEDSAVYLCASSSGQSSYNEQFFGPGTRLTVL.

The chain has TRBV2 and TRBJ1-1, with unresolved D. V dropped 6 bases and J dropped 1 base, with 9 bases sitting between them. Germline CDR1 SNHLY, CDR2 FYNNEI. This CDR3 spans 13 amino acids. CDR3 DNA: TGTGCCAGCAGCATCAGACAGAACACTGAAGCTTTCTTT. Translated, it gives CASSIRQNTEAFF.

The chain combines TRBV19 with TRBJ2-3, with D maybe TRBD2 (6 bases). Germline V CDR1 and CDR2: LNHDA, SQIVND (reference sequence). The CDR3 spans 16 residues. The V and J ends lost 5 bases and 3 bases respectively, with 18 bases between them. CDR3 DNA: TGTGCCAGTAGTCAAGGACGCGCAGGGAGGACAGATACGCAGTATTTT. This codes for CASSQGRAGRTDTQYF. The whole variable domain, remainder taken from reference TRBV19 and TRBJ2-3, is DGGITQSPKYLFRKEGQNVTLSCEQNLNHDAMYWYRQDPGQGLRLIYYSQIVNDFQKGDIAEGYSVSREKKESFPLTVTSAQKNPTAFYLCASSQGRAGRTDTQYFGPGTRLTVL.

The rearrangement links TRBV4-3 to TRBJ2-1; D possibly corresponds to TRBD1 (6 bases). This CDR3 contains 18 residues. CDR1 and CDR2 from the germline V gene are LGHNA and YSLEER. Trimming took off 0 bases at V and 3 bases at J, with 18 bases between the two ends. The CDR3 sequence: CASSQELNRVRFYNEQFF. In DNA form, the CDR3 reads TGCGCCAGCAGCCAAGAGCTTAACAGGGTTAGGTTCTACAATGAGCAGTTCTTC.

The V gene is TRBV10-3, the J gene TRBJ1-2; D gene ambiguous. The V gene's germline CDR1 is ENHRY and CDR2 SYGVKD. The ends were cut back, 3 bases at V and 7 bases at J, with 12 bases in the middle. The length of the CDR3 is 13 residues. The CDR3 loop reads CAISDGGESGYTF. The CDR3 DNA sequence: TGTGCCATCAGTGACGGTGGAGAGAGTGGCTACACCTTC.

The chain employs TRBV2 and TRBJ1-6; D is uncertain. The CDR3 runs to 11 residues. The germline V gene encodes CDR1 SNHLY and CDR2 FYNNEI. V was cut by 4 bases and J by 7 bases, with 2 bases left in between. As DNA, the CDR3 is TGTGCCAGCAGTGTAAATTCACCCCTCCACTTT. This sequence encodes CASSVNSPLHF.

There are a few counts of this clone. The V gene is TRBV15, the J gene TRBJ2-2; 10 bases are shared with TRBD2. Trimming took 4 bases from V and 5 from J; bases not matched to a gene: 10. In germline, CDR1 is LNHNV, CDR2 YYDKDF (reference sequence). The CDR3 has 17 residues. The CDR3 sequence is CATSTNLGLALTGELFF. CDR3 DNA: TGTGCCACCAGCACAAACTTGGGACTAGCGTTAACCGGGGAGCTGTTTTTT. The variable domain in full, with the rest retrieved from reference TRBV15 and TRBJ2-2, is DAMVIQNPRYQVTQFGKPVTLSCSQTLNHNVMYWYQQKSSQAPKLLFHYYDKDFNNEADTPDNFQSRRPNTSFCFLDIRSPGLGDTAMYLCATSTNLGLALTGELFFGEGSRLTVL.

About this clone itself: At one end, the junction sequence differs from germline, possibly due to a read error. The chain combines TRBV11-1 with TRBJ1-6; D is undetermined. This CDR3 region has 14 residues. CDR1 is SGHAT, CDR2 FQDESV, per germline (reference sequence). For the CDR3, the DNA is TGTGCCAGCAGCTTAGACTCCAATAATTCACCCCTCCACTTT. This sequence encodes CASSLDSNNSPLHF.

The chain combines TRBV4-2 with TRBJ2-5; 10 bases match TRBD1. Germline V CDR1 and CDR2: LGHNA, YNFKEQ. V gave up 1 base and J gave up 5 bases; unmatched junction bases: 7. The CDR3 totals 16 residues. CDR3 bases: TGTGCCAGCAGCCAAGCAGAGACAGGGGGCTTGGAGACCCAGTACTTC. This codes for CASSQAETGGLETQYF.

V usage is TRBV5-4 and J usage is TRBJ1-1; no clear D gene. V was trimmed by 0 bases and J by 8 bases, leaving 8 bases between them. Germline V gene sequence: CDR1 SGHNT, CDR2 YYREEE (reference sequence). CDR3 length equals 12 residues. CDR3 DNA sequence: TGTGCCAGCAGCTTGGCCGGGATGGAAGCTTTCTTT. The encoded protein is CASSLAGMEAFF.

The chain couples TRBV6-5 to TRBJ1-5, with 7 bases matching TRBD1. Germline CDR1 is MNHEY and CDR2 is SVGAGI. The CDR3 has 13 amino acids. With 4 bases clipped from V and 6 bases from J, the junction kept 3 bases outside the gene matches. The CDR3 nucleotides are TGTGCCAGCAGTTGGGACAGAGTTCAGCCCCAGCATTTT. Its protein product is CASSWDRVQPQHF.

The rearrangement links TRBV2 to TRBJ2-1; 7 bases are a match to TRBD1. The germline CDR1 and CDR2 sequences are SNHLY and FYNNEI. J was trimmed by 4 bases and V by 4 bases; bases with no gene match: 1. The CDR3 runs 13 residues. The CDR3 reads CASSVQGYNEQFF. The CDR3 nucleotides read TGTGCCAGCAGTGTACAGGGGTACAATGAGCAGTTCTTC. Using reference TRBV2 and TRBJ2-1 for the parts outside the CDR3, the full variable domain is EPEVTQTPSHQVTQMGQEVILRCVPISNHLYFYWYRQILGQKVEFLVSFYNNEISEKSEIFDDQFSVERPDGSNFTLKIRSTKLEDSAMYFCASSVQGYNEQFFGPGTRLTVL.

This rearrangement joins TRBV18 to TRBJ1-6; D remains ambiguous. CDR1 is KGHSH and CDR2 is LQKENI in the germline V gene. CDR3 length: 15 residues. Trimming cost V 3 bases and J 7 bases, with 13 bases left between them. The CDR3 loop is CASSPGGDENSPLHF. DNA for the CDR3: TGTGCCAGCTCACCTGGAGGAGACGAGAATTCACCCCTCCACTTT.

This clone was recorded only once. This chain joins TRBV19 and TRBJ2-1; no firm D call. The CDR3 length is 14 residues. Germline CDR1 reads LNHDA; CDR2 reads SQIVND (reference sequence). V lost 5 bases to trimming and J lost 0 bases, with 8 bases between them. Written as DNA, the CDR3 is TGTGCCAGTAGTTCCCTAAGCTCCTACAATGAGCAGTTCTTC. The encoded protein is CASSSLSSYNEQFF.

This clone is a singleton in its sample. The CDR3 loop is CASSLTTSPLHF. The CDR3 region has the DNA TGTGCCAGCAGTTTAACAACTTCACCCCTCCACTTT. The V and J genes are TRBV28 and TRBJ1-6; D gene unclear. V was clipped by 2 bases and J by 9 bases, with 5 bases between them. This CDR3 is built from 12 residues. Germline assignment: CDR1 MDHEN and CDR2 SYDVKM. The variable domain in full, with the rest retrieved from reference TRBV28 and TRBJ1-6, is DVKVTQSSRYLVKRTGEKVFLECVQDMDHENMFWYRQDPGLGLRLIYFSYDVKMKEKGDIPEGYSVSREKKERFSLILESASTNQTSMYLCASSLTTSPLHFGNGTRLTVT.

The V and J genes are TRBV15 and TRBJ1-4, with no clear D. The germline V gene has CDR1 LNHNV and CDR2 YYDKDF (reference sequence). The V end was cut by 5 bases, the J end by 8 bases, with 15 bases between. The CDR3 runs 14 residues. The CDR3 is CATSPLVTGEKLFF. Written as DNA, the CDR3 is TGTGCCACCAGCCCGCTAGTGACTGGGGAAAAACTGTTTTTT.

The rearrangement joins TRBV9 to TRBJ1-2; D is unclear. CDR3 length equals 13 residues. The V gene lost 7 bases and the J gene lost 6 bases, with 16 bases spanning the gap. Germline lookup yields CDR1 SGDLS and CDR2 YYNGEE. This CDR3 reads CASLSPRDHGYTF. The CDR3 DNA follows: TGTGCCAGCCTAAGCCCTAGAGACCATGGCTACACCTTC.